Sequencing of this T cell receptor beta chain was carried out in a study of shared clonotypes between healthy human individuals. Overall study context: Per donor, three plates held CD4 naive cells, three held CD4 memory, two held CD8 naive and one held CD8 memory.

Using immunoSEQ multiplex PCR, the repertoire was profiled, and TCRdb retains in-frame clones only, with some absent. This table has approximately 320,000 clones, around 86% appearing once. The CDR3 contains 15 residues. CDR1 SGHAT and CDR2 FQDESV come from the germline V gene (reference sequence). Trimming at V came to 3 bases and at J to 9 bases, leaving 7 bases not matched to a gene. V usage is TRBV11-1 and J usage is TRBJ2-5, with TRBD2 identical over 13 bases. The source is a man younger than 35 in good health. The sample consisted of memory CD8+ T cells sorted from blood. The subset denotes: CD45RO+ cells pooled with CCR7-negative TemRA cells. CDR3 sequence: CASSLWRGTSGAQYF. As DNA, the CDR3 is TGTGCCAGCAGCTTGTGGCGGGGGACTAGCGGGGCCCAGTACTTC.